Listed below are T cell receptor beta chains from one sample, sequenced in a study of early stage breast cancer tumors. Sequencing was performed with immunoSEQ multiplex PCR; in TCRdb, only in-frame clones are kept and a portion is missing. The sample contains 50,000 or so clones, roughly 80% of which appear only once. Input material: blood. Source of these receptors: a person aged 45 to 59 with breast cancer. The CDR3 runs from the conserved cysteine through the conserved F or W. Each record gives: CDR3 DNA, CDR3 protein, V gene, clone size, J gene, D gene. A D gene is named only where the DNA matches it firmly. The listing skips clone size in some rows; elsewhere it reads once, few, many or a size class.

TGTGCCAGCAGCTTGTTCGGCACAGATACGCAGTATTTT CASSLFGTDTQYF TRBV7-2 NA TRBJ2-3 NA
TGTGCCATCAGTGAGTCGACCCCTTTGACAGGGAACGTTTATGGCTACACCTTC CAISESTPLTGNVYGYTF TRBV10-3 NA TRBJ1-2 TRBD1
TGTGCCAGCAGTCTCCGACAGGGGACCACAGATACGCAGTATTTT CASSLRQGTTDTQYF TRBV6-5 NA TRBJ2-3 TRBD1
TGTGCCTGGAGTGGGGTTGGAGAGACCCAGTACTTC CAWSGVGETQYF TRBV30 NA TRBJ2-5 NA
TGTGCCAGCAGTCAGGGACTGGTTAACACCGGGGAGCTGTTTTTT CASSQGLVNTGELFF TRBV6-1 NA TRBJ2-2 NA
TGTGCCAGCAGCTTTGCAGGTCCTTCCTACGAGCAGTACTTC CASSFAGPSYEQYF TRBV11-2 NA TRBJ2-7 NA
TGCGCCAGCAGCTTGGGGTCTAGCGGGAGAGCTTACAATGAGCAGTTCTTC CASSLGSSGRAYNEQFF TRBV5-1 NA TRBJ2-1 TRBD2
TGTGCCAGCAGTAGGACCGGGACAGGGGGAGTAAATGAGCAGTTCTTC CASSRTGTGGVNEQFF TRBV27 NA TRBJ2-1 TRBD1
TGTGCCAGCAGCTTGGGACAGAGTAATTCACCCCTCCACTTT CASSLGQSNSPLHF TRBV7-9 NA TRBJ1-6 TRBD1
TGTGCCAGCTCACGTTTGCCGGGACCGGAAGAGACCCAGTACTTC CASSRLPGPEETQYF TRBV18 NA TRBJ2-5 NA
TGTGCCAGCAGTTTCGGCGGGGCGAGGTTCTTC CASSFGGARFF TRBV28 NA TRBJ2-1 NA
TGTGCCAGCTCACGAACACCTCAAGCGGCCAAAAACATTCAGTACTTC CASSRTPQAAKNIQYF TRBV18 NA TRBJ2-4 NA
TGTGCCAGCAGTGATCTCGACACCATGAACACCGGGGAGCTGTTTTTT CASSDLDTMNTGELFF TRBV2 NA TRBJ2-2 NA
TGTGCCAGCAGTGCCCGACCGTCGTCCGAGCAGTACTTC CASSARPSSEQYF TRBV6-1 few TRBJ2-7 NA
TGTGCCAGTAGTATCGGGGGCTCTGGCTACACCTTC CASSIGGSGYTF TRBV19 NA TRBJ1-2 NA
TGTGCCAGCAGTATATCACCCCCCTACGAGCAGTACTTC CASSISPPYEQYF TRBV27 NA TRBJ2-7 NA
TGTGCCAGCAGCTTAGGGGCCGGCGGGAGTTCCTACGAGCAGTACTTC CASSLGAGGSSYEQYF TRBV7-6 NA TRBJ2-7 TRBD2
TGTGCCAGCAGCTTAAGGGGCAGGACGGGCACCGGGGAGCTGTTTTTT CASSLRGRTGTGELFF TRBV7-2 NA TRBJ2-2 NA
TGTGCCAGCAGCTCGACCGGGACTAGCGGGGGGTATGAGCAGTTCTTC CASSSTGTSGGYEQFF TRBV13 NA TRBJ2-1 TRBD2
TGTGCCAGCAGTGAGACAGGGTCCTATGGCTACACCTTC CASSETGSYGYTF TRBV6-1 NA TRBJ1-2 TRBD1
TGTGCCAGCAGCTGGACTAGCGGGGTTGAGCAGTTCTTC CASSWTSGVEQFF TRBV11-2 NA TRBJ2-1 TRBD2
TGTGCCAGCAGATTATCCGGGTCCCGGCCCGGCTACACCTTC CASRLSGSRPGYTF TRBV27 NA TRBJ1-2 NA
TGCGCCAGCAGCTCCGACAGGGGGCAAGATGGCTACACCTTC CASSSDRGQDGYTF TRBV5-1 few TRBJ1-2 TRBD1
TGTGCCAGCAGTCAAGGGACAGCGGAGAGCACAGATACGCAGTATTTT CASSQGTAESTDTQYF TRBV11-3 once TRBJ2-3 TRBD1
TGTGCCAGCAGCCCTTTTCGTTCACACCACGAGCAGTACTTC CASSPFRSHHEQYF TRBV7-2 NA TRBJ2-7 NA
TGCGCCAGCAGCTTGGTACAGGGGGGCTACACCTTC CASSLVQGGYTF TRBV5-1 few TRBJ1-2 TRBD1
TGTGCCAGCAGCCAAACCGGGACTACTACCGGGGAGCTGTTTTTT CASSQTGTTTGELFF TRBV4-2 NA TRBJ2-2 TRBD2
TGTGCCAGCAGCCCCGGCCTACATACCTTC CASSPGLHTF TRBV9 NA TRBJ1-2 NA
TGCGCCAGCAGCTTGCAAACAGCGGCTAGTACTGAAGCTTTCTTT CASSLQTAASTEAFF TRBV5-1 few TRBJ1-1 NA
TGTGCCAGCAGTTTGGACAGGGGCTCCTACGAGCAGTACTTC CASSLDRGSYEQYF TRBV28 few TRBJ2-7 TRBD1
TGTGCCAGCAGCCCCCTTTTTACCGGACAGGGCAATCAGCCCCAGCATTTT CASSPLFTGQGNQPQHF TRBV7-9 NA TRBJ1-5 TRBD1
TGTGCCAGCAGCCCGGGATCCGGGGAAGCTTTCTTT CASSPGSGEAFF TRBV7-9 NA TRBJ1-1 NA
TGTGCCAGCTCACCGACGGCAGGGGGAGACACTGAAGCTTTCTTT CASSPTAGGDTEAFF TRBV18 NA TRBJ1-1 TRBD1
TGTGCCAGCTCACCATCGAGTAGCGTGAGCTCCTACAATGAGCAGTTCTTC CASSPSSSVSSYNEQFF TRBV18 NA TRBJ2-1 NA
TGTGCCAGCAGCTTAGGAACAGGGGCTGGGGCCAACGTCCTGACTTTC CASSLGTGAGANVLTF TRBV7-6 NA TRBJ2-6 TRBD1
TGTGCCAGTAGTATGGGGTGGCAGGACTATGGCTACACCTTC CASSMGWQDYGYTF TRBV19 NA TRBJ1-2 NA
TGTGCCAGCAGTACCAGGGGGGCCACCGGGGAGCTGTTTTTT CASSTRGATGELFF TRBV28 few TRBJ2-2 NA
TGTGCCAGCAGCTTGGTATCCACGCAGTATTTT CASSLVSTQYF TRBV5-6 NA TRBJ2-3 NA
TGTGCCAGCAGTTTCTCCGGGACCAACACCGGGGAGCTGTTTTTT CASSFSGTNTGELFF TRBV27 NA TRBJ2-2 NA
TGTGCCAGCAGTGACGTCAATGATAATTCACCCCTCCACTTT CASSDVNDNSPLHF TRBV2 NA TRBJ1-6 NA
TGTGCCAGCAGTTTACCTATTCCGGGACAGGGGAACGAGCAGTACTTC CASSLPIPGQGNEQYF TRBV28 NA TRBJ2-7 TRBD1
TGTGCCAGCTCACCACCGGGGGTAGAAATGTACGAGCAGTACTTC CASSPPGVEMYEQYF TRBV18 NA TRBJ2-7 NA
TGTGCCAGCAGCCCTAGGACGGGGGCCTACGAGCAGTACTTC CASSPRTGAYEQYF TRBV7-2 NA TRBJ2-7 NA
TGCAGCGTTGAAGGTCTCGGACAGGGCCACGAGCAGTACTTC CSVEGLGQGHEQYF TRBV29-1 NA TRBJ2-7 TRBD1
TGTGCCAGCAGCTTAGGACCTAACCCCTACAATGAGCAGTTCTTC CASSLGPNPYNEQFF TRBV7-9 NA TRBJ2-1 NA
TGTGCCAGCAGCCCGGACAGACTTGGGGCAGCTTTCTTT CASSPDRLGAAFF TRBV7-3 NA TRBJ1-1 NA
TGTGCCAGCAGCCCCACGGGACAGCCCTACAATGAGCAGTTCTTC CASSPTGQPYNEQFF TRBV7-9 NA TRBJ2-1 TRBD1
TGTGCCAGTAGTGAAACCGGGTCCGAAAAACTGTTTTTT CASSETGSEKLFF TRBV19 NA TRBJ1-4 NA
TGTGCCAGTAGTATAACTAGCGGGAACCAAGAGACCCAGTACTTC CASSITSGNQETQYF TRBV19 NA TRBJ2-5 TRBD2
TGTGCCAGCAGCCGCCAGGACAGGGGGACGTACGAGCAGTACTTC CASSRQDRGTYEQYF TRBV9 NA TRBJ2-7 TRBD1
TGTGCCAGCAGCCTACAGGGGGCAAATAATTCACCCCTCCACTTT CASSLQGANNSPLHF TRBV28 NA TRBJ1-6 TRBD1
TGTGCCAGCAGTTCGGGGACAGGGGGCCCCAATCAGCCCCAGCATTTT CASSSGTGGPNQPQHF TRBV2 NA TRBJ1-5 TRBD1
TGTGCCAGCAGTTCCCTGGACAGGGGGCTAAATTTGAGGAATCAGCCCCAGCATTTT CASSSLDRGLNLRNQPQHF TRBV28 NA TRBJ1-5 TRBD1
TGTGCCAGCAGCTCTAGCGCCTCTTACAATGAGCAGTTCTTC CASSSSASYNEQFF TRBV7-9 NA TRBJ2-1 NA
TGCGCCAGCAGTGAGGGACTCACCACAGATACGCAGTATTTT CASSEGLTTDTQYF TRBV10-1 few TRBJ2-3 NA